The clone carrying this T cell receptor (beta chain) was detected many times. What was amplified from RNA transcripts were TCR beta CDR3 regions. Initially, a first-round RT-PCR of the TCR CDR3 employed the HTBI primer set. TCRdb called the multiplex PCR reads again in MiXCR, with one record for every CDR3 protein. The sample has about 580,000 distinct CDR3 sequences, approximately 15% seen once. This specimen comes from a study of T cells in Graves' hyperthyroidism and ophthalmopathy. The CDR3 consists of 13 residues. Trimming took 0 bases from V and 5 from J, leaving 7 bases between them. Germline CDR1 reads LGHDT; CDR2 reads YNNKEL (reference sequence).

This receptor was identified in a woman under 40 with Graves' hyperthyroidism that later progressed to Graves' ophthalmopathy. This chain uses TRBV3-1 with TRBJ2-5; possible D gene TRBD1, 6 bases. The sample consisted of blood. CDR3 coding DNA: TGTGCCAGCAGCCAAGAGGGGGCGGAGACCCAGTACTTC. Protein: CASSQEGAETQYF.